The clone carrying this T cell receptor (beta chain) was seen ten or more times. Its antigen is not known. The germline gives CDR1 MNHEY, CDR2 SVGEGT. CDR3 size: 14 residues. The V end was cut by 5 bases, the J end by 4 bases, with 14 bases between. The data derive from a study of T-cell reconstitution after alpha-beta-depleted transplantation in children. Study-level findings and limits: Surviving recipient cells, namely T cells and thymic progenitors, were the source of high day-60 TCRbeta diversity in some patients. The authors attributed T-cell counts and diversity one year after transplant mostly to newly produced T cells. As was reported, about two months after transplant, alpha-beta T cells came from several hundred expanded graft clones.

A TCRbeta library incorporating unique molecular identifiers was prepared. TCRdb reprocessed the PCR reads via MiXCR and lists one record per CDR3 protein. The sample lists roughly 30,000 distinct CDR3 sequences, approximately 6.9% occurring once. The material sequenced was peripheral blood, taken 60 days after TCRalphabeta/CD19-depleted stem cell transplant. The chain joins TRBV6-2 or TRBV6-3 to TRBJ1-2, with a possible D match to TRBD1 (6 bases). The source of this sequence is a child less than two years old who had a stem cell transplant for acute myeloid leukemia, so the T cells may come from the graft donor. DNA for the CDR3: TGTGCCAGCAGTACCCGGACAGTAGGCTATGGCTACACCTTC. Its protein is CASSTRTVGYGYTF.